This T cell receptor (beta chain) is drawn from a study of blood T cell repertoires in COVID-19. Background on the study: Some COVID-19 samples were acute and others convalescent; all came from the United States, Italy and Spain. The cDNA or gDNA used as material had been derived from T cells, B-cell-depleted T cells, or PBMCs.

Only in-frame clones appear in the TCRdb table, and some are missing; sequencing was by immunoSEQ multiplex PCR. The repertoire holds 50,000 or so clones, over 90% seen once, with about 8.9% in the top ten. With V trimmed by 3 bases and J by 6 bases, 9 bases remained unmatched. This CDR3 is built from 16 residues. Looked up from germline, CDR1 is MGHRA and CDR2 is YSYEKL. This receptor was taken from an elderly woman with acute or convalescent COVID-19. The sample consisted of peripheral blood. This chain joins TRBV4-1 and TRBJ2-1; 9 nucleotides align to TRBD2. The CDR3 coding sequence is TGCGCCAGCAGCCAGTCGGAAGCGGGAGGACGCAATGAGCAGTTCTTC. Encoded protein: CASSQSEAGGRNEQFF.